Described below is a single T cell receptor (beta chain) sequence and its context. As yet, its antigen is unknown. The sample is drawn from a study of shared clonotypes between healthy human individuals. About the study: Samples came from two female and a few male donors aged 18 to 49. Study observations and caveats: The study found about 4.6% of naive CD4 clonotypes shared across a few donors. The four-donor shared clonotypes exceeded non-shared clonotypes in generation probability, with non-shared ones scoring lower.

Profiled with immunoSEQ multiplex PCR; TCRdb holds only in-frame clones, not every one. The sample contains some 2,500,000 clones, 80% to 95% of which appear only once. The material sequenced was naive CD4+ T cells from PBMCs. Subset denoted: CD45RA+ positively selected. The source of this sequence is a man between 18 and 35 years old in good health. Some clones in this sample may be carry-over from other donors' samples.

The CDR3 spells CASRKQGGGETQYF. The CDR3 DNA follows: TGTGCCAGCAGAAAACAGGGGGGAGGAGAGACCCAGTACTTC. The gene calls are TRBV6-1 and TRBJ2-5, with TRBD1 matching 8 bases. The germline V gene encodes CDR1 MNHNS and CDR2 SASEGT. The CDR3 extends over 14 amino acids. The V segment lost 6 bases and the J segment 4 bases; nucleotides outside the gene matches: 7.